These 20 T cell receptor beta chains share one sample of origin, sequenced in a study of blood T cell repertoires in COVID-19. Using immunoSEQ multiplex PCR, the repertoire was profiled, and TCRdb retains in-frame clones only, with some absent. Among 120,000 to 150,000 clones listed, roughly 84% were seen once. The source material was peripheral blood. These receptors all stem from a human donor with acute or convalescent COVID-19. The donor label of this sample is uncertain.

V and J are TRBV5-5 and TRBJ2-2; TRBD1 agrees at 7 bases. Trimming removed 0 bases from V and 4 bases from J; junction bases left unmatched: 3. The CDR3 length is 15 residues. Germline CDR1 and CDR2: SGHKS and YYEKEE (reference sequence). The CDR3 DNA follows: TGTGCCAGCAGCTTGGAGACAGGGTTCACCGGGGAGCTGTTTTTT. It codes for CASSLETGFTGELFF.

The CDR3 nucleotides read TGTGCCAGCACCGACCATGGGGGGGCCGGAGTGAATCAGCCCCAGCATTTT. It is translated as CASTDHGGAGVNQPQHF. The rearrangement links TRBV5-8 to TRBJ1-5; perhaps TRBD1 as D (6 bases). The length of the CDR3 is 17 residues. Trimming stripped 6 bases from V and 4 bases from J, with 23 bases between. CDR1 SGHTS and CDR2 YDEGEE come from the germline V gene.

The J gene is TRBJ2-3, the V gene TRBV5-5; D is unclear. The CDR3 totals 12 residues. V lost 4 bases, J lost 5 bases, and 8 bases lay in between. Per germline, CDR1 SGHKS and CDR2 YYEKEE (reference sequence). The CDR3: CASSRQEDTQYF. CDR3 bases: TGTGCCAGCAGCCGACAAGAAGATACGCAGTATTTT.

This clone was seen once. J is TRBJ2-5 and V is TRBV7-2; 7 bases are a match to TRBD2. CDR3 length: 14 residues. V lost 5 bases, J lost 5 bases, and 8 bases stayed unmatched. Germline assignment: CDR1 SGHTA and CDR2 FQGNSA. The CDR3: CASSPRRGGETQYF. The CDR3 nucleotides are TGTGCCAGCAGCCCACGGCGGGGAGGGGAGACCCAGTACTTC.

This clone was detected once. V usage is TRBV28 and J usage is TRBJ2-1; no reliable D call. This CDR3 comprises 13 residues. Germline CDR1 reads MDHEN; CDR2 reads SYDVKM. Trimming removed 1 base from V and 4 bases from J, with 5 bases in between. CDR3 amino acids: CASSLSEYNEQFF. CDR3 nucleotides: TGTGCCAGCAGTTTATCCGAGTACAATGAGCAGTTCTTC.

The chain links TRBV6-1 to TRBJ1-1; the match to TRBD1 covers 7 bases. J gave up 3 bases and V 2 bases, and 0 bases lay outside the gene matches. CDR1 and CDR2 (germline): MNHNS, SASEGT. This CDR3 comprises 13 residues. The CDR3 loop reads CASSEQGDTEAFF. The CDR3 bases are TGTGCCAGCAGTGAACAGGGGGACACTGAAGCTTTCTTT.

This rearrangement joins TRBV19 to TRBJ1-4; D is ambiguous. The germline V gene has CDR1 LNHDA and CDR2 SQIVND (reference sequence). The V and J ends lost 5 bases and 0 bases respectively, with 10 bases between them. This CDR3 has 15 amino acids. CDR3 coding DNA: TGTGCCAGTAGTGGCCACAGTGCAACTAATGAAAAACTGTTTTTT. This sequence encodes CASSGHSATNEKLFF.

J is TRBJ2-3 and V is TRBV12-3 or TRBV12-4; D is undetermined. Deletions cut 4 bases from V and 5 bases from J, with 4 bases between. This CDR3 spans 11 amino acids. CDR3 in amino acids: CASSSQDTQYF. CDR3 DNA sequence: TGTGCCAGCAGTTCCCAAGATACGCAGTATTTT.

The rearrangement joins TRBV19 to TRBJ2-2; 7 bases align to TRBD2. Per germline, CDR1 LNHDA and CDR2 SQIVND (reference sequence). Trimming took 3 bases from V and 4 from J; bases not matched to a gene: 8. The length of the CDR3 is 16 residues. The CDR3, as DNA: TGTGCCAGTAGTATCCAGGGAGGGCCAAGCACCGGGGAGCTGTTTTTT. It specifies CASSIQGGPSTGELFF.

This clone was observed once. V usage is TRBV27 and J usage is TRBJ1-5; tentatively, D is TRBD1 (6 bases). CDR1 MNHEY and CDR2 SMNVEV come from the germline V gene (reference sequence). CDR3 length equals 13 residues. The V gene lost 6 bases and the J gene lost 2 bases, with 8 bases spanning the gap. The chain's CDR3 is CASSQGRNQPQHF. CDR3 DNA: TGTGCCAGCAGCCAGGGGCGCAATCAGCCCCAGCATTTT.

This chain joins TRBV7-2 and TRBJ2-3; 7 nucleotides align to TRBD1. The germline V gene has CDR1 SGHTA and CDR2 FQGNSA. V lost 2 bases and J lost 6; bases outside the gene matches: 2. The CDR3 loop spans 13 amino acids. The CDR3 region has the DNA TGTGCCAGCAGCTTAAGGGGGCCCGATACGCAGTATTTT. It translates to CASSLRGPDTQYF.

The V gene is TRBV9, the J gene TRBJ2-1, with 7 bases fitting TRBD2. With 3 bases clipped from V and 7 bases from J, the junction kept 7 bases outside the gene matches. This CDR3 is built from 14 residues. CDR1 is SGDLS, CDR2 YYNGEE, per germline. The CDR3: CASSDPGLLNEQFF. CDR3 in DNA: TGTGCCAGCAGCGACCCGGGACTATTGAATGAGCAGTTCTTC.

The chain employs TRBV27 and TRBJ1-4; the D gene is possibly TRBD1 (5 bases). Germline-derived CDR1 and CDR2 are MNHEY and SMNVEV (reference sequence). The CDR3 runs to 17 residues. Trimming shortened V by 3 bases and J by 0 bases, and 14 bases separated the two germline ends. The CDR3 spells CASSFYGIGATNEKLFF. CDR3 bases: TGTGCCAGCAGTTTTTATGGGATAGGGGCAACTAATGAAAAACTGTTTTTT.

The rearrangement links TRBV6-2 or TRBV6-3 to TRBJ1-1, with D maybe TRBD1 (6 bases). Trimming took 3 bases from V and 11 from J, leaving 16 bases between them. The CDR3 loop spans 13 amino acids. Germline V gene lookup returns CDR1 MNHEY and CDR2 SVGEGT. The CDR3 loop reads CASSYGTPFVAFF. DNA for the CDR3: TGTGCCAGCAGTTATGGGACACCGTTCGTCGCTTTCTTT.

This clone was seen a handful of times. The chain joins TRBV7-6 to TRBJ1-1, with 8 bases matching TRBD1. Germline loops: CDR1 SGHVS, CDR2 FNYEAQ. The CDR3 runs 14 residues. Trimming at V came to 6 bases and at J to 2 bases, leaving 5 bases not matched to a gene. CDR3 in amino acids: CASSSQGANTEAFF. The CDR3 DNA reads TGTGCCAGCAGTTCTCAGGGGGCCAACACTGAAGCTTTCTTT.

The rearrangement uses TRBV2 and TRBJ1-1; 7 bases are a match to TRBD1. CDR1 is SNHLY, CDR2 FYNNEI, per germline. Germline trimming cut 3 bases from V and 1 base from J; bases unmatched to any gene: 5. This CDR3 is 15 amino acids long. In DNA form, the CDR3 reads TGTGCCAGCAGTGAGAGGGCAGGGGGGAACACTGAAGCTTTCTTT. Translated: CASSERAGGNTEAFF.

This chain uses TRBV9 with TRBJ2-2; D gene unclear. The CDR3 is 16 amino acids. The germline CDR1 and CDR2 sequences are SGDLS and YYNGEE. V was cut by 4 bases and J by 0 bases, with 13 bases left in between. The CDR3 is CASSRTGQTNTGELFF. As DNA, the CDR3 is TGTGCCAGCAGCAGAACTGGGCAAACGAACACCGGGGAGCTGTTTTTT.

This chain links TRBV7-3 with TRBJ2-1; D is ambiguous. Germline CDR1 reads SGHTA; CDR2 reads FQGTGA. V was pared by 2 bases and J by 8 bases, with 13 bases between. CDR3 length equals 14 residues. CDR3 bases: TGTGCCAGCAGCTTAGGCCTATTTGGAGATGAGCAGTTCTTC. It encodes CASSLGLFGDEQFF.

The J gene is TRBJ2-1, the V gene TRBV7-9; 10 nucleotides match TRBD2. This CDR3 is built from 16 residues. With 1 base clipped from V and 5 bases from J, the junction kept 5 bases outside the gene matches. Germline lookup yields CDR1 SEHNR and CDR2 FQNEAQ (reference sequence). CDR3 nucleotide sequence: TGTGCCAGCAGCTTAGGGGGGACTAGCGTGAACAATGAGCAGTTCTTC. Translated, it gives CASSLGGTSVNNEQFF. Complete variable domain (other parts from reference TRBV7-9 and TRBJ2-1): DTGVSQNPRHKITKRGQNVTFRCDPISEHNRLYWYRQTLGQGPEFLTYFQNEAQLEKSRLLSDRFSAERPKGSFSTLEIQRTEQGDSAMYLCASSLGGTSVNNEQFFGPGTRLTVL.

The genes are TRBV6-4 and TRBJ1-4, with TRBD1 as a possible D gene (5 bases). CDR3 size: 16 residues. The V end lost 9 bases, the J end lost 8 bases, and 25 bases lay between the germline ends. CDR1 and CDR2 (germline): MRHNA, SNTAGT. CDR3 in DNA: TGTGCCAGTTTCGTCGGAGGGGTAAGATTCGAGGAAAAACTGTTTTTT. It specifies CASFVGGVRFEEKLFF.